The entry that follows covers one T cell receptor beta chain sequence. Trimming took 2 bases from V and 6 from J, leaving 11 bases between them. Per germline, CDR1 KGHSH and CDR2 LQKENI. The CDR3 runs to 13 residues. The data stem from a study of cytomegalovirus exposure and HLA in healthy donors. 60 Vbeta and 13 Jbeta primers were used in PCR. TCRdb's copy holds only in-frame clones and misses some; the assay was immunoSEQ multiplex PCR. This sample has roughly 200,000 clones, with 70% to 80% found just once. The TCR comes from a man younger than 45 in good health and CMV-seronegative. The V gene is TRBV18, the J gene TRBJ2-7; no clear D gene. The specimen sequenced was PBMCs. The CDR3 region is CASSPMTGTEQYF. For the CDR3, the DNA is TGTGCCAGCTCACCAATGACGGGTACCGAGCAGTACTTC.